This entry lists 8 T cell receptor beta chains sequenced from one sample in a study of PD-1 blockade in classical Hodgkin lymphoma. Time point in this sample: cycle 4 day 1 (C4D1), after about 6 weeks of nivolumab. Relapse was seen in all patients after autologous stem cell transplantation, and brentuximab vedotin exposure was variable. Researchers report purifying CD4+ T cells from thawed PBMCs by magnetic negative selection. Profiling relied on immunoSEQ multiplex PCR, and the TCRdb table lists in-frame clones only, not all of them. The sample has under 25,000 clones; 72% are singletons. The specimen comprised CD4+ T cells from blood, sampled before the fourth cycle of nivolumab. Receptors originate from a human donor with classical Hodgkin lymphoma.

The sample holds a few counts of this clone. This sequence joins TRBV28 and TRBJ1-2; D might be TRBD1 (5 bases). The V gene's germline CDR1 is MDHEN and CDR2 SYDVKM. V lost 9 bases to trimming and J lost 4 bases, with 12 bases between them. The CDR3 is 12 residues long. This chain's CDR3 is CASSDSFYGYTF. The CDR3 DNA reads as TGTGCCAGTTCTGACAGTTTCTATGGCTACACCTTC.

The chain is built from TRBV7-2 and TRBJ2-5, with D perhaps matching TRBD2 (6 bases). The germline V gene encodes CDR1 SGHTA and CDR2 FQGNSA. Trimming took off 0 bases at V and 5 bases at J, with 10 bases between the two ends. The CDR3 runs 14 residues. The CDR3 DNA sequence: TGTGCCAGCAGCTTAGCGCGGGGAGTTGAGACCCAGTACTTC. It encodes CASSLARGVETQYF.

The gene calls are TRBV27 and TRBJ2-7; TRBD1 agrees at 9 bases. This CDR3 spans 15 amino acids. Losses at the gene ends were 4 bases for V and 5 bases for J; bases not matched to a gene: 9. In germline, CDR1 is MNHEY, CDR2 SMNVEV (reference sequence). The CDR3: CASSSSGQGVNEQYF. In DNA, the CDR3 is TGTGCCAGCAGTTCCTCGGGACAGGGAGTGAACGAGCAGTACTTC.

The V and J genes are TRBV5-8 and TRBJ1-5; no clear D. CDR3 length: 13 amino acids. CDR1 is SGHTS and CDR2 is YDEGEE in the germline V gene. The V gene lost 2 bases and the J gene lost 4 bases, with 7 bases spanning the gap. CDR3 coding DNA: TGTGCCAGCAGCTTCGCAGTTAATCAGCCCCAGCATTTT. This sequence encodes CASSFAVNQPQHF.

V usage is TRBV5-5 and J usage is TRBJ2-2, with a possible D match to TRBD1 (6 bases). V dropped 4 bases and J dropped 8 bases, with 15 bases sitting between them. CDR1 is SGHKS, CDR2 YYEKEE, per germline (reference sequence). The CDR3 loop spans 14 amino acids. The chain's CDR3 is CASSVTGSSGELFF. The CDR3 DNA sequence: TGTGCCAGCAGCGTCACAGGGTCATCAGGGGAGCTGTTTTTT.

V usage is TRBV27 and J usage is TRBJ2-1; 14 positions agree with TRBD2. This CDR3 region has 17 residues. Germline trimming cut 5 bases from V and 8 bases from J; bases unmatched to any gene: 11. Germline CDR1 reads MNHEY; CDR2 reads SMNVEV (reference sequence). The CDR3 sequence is CASSPHRLAGGLYEQFF. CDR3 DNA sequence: TGTGCCAGCAGTCCTCATCGACTAGCGGGGGGGCTGTATGAGCAGTTCTTC.

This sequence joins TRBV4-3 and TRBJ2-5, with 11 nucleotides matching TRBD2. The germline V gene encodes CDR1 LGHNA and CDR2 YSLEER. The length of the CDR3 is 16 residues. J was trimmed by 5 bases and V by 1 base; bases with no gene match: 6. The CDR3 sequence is CASSQGTSGPLETQYF. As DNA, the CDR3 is TGCGCCAGCAGCCAAGGGACTAGCGGGCCATTGGAGACCCAGTACTTC.

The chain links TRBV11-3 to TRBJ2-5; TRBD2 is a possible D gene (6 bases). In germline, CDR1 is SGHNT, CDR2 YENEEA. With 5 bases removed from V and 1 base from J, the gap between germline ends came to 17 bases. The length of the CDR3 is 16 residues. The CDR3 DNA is TGTGCCAGCAGCCCGGGGGTACCCGGGGGCCAAGAGACCCAGTACTTC. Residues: CASSPGVPGGQETQYF. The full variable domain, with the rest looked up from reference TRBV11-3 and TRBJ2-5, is EAGVVQSPRYKIIEKKQPVAFWCNPISGHNTLYWYLQNLGQGPELLIRYENEEAVDDSQLPKDRFSAERLKGVDSTLKIQPAELGDSAVYLCASSPGVPGGQETQYFGPGTRLLVL.